The 6 T cell receptor beta chains listed next were all sequenced from one sample in a study of cytomegalovirus exposure and HLA in healthy donors (TCRdb year 2017). Library method: the immunoSEQ multiplex PCR assay. For the multiplex PCR, a mixture combining 60 forward primers for TCR Vbeta segments and 13 reverse primers for TCR Jbeta segments was used. As stored in TCRdb, this immuneACCESS dataset retains in-frame rearrangements with V and J assigned. A fraction of the clones does not appear; measured against another copy, unresolved V genes explain less than half of the discrepancy, and the remainder lacks a known reason. In all, the sample holds under 200,000 clones, and approximately 81% of those were seen once. Around 2.4% of the sample is in the top ten clones. The sequencing input was PBMCs. These receptor sequences come from a female donor in good health and CMV-seronegative.

The chain links TRBV2 to TRBJ2-5, with D tentatively TRBD1 (6 bases). The V end was cut by 7 bases, the J end by 4 bases, with 10 bases between. Germline V CDR1 and CDR2: SNHLY, FYNNEI. The CDR3 sequence is 12 residues long. CDR3 loop: CASTWTAETQYF. DNA for the CDR3: TGTGCCAGCACCTGGACAGCAGAGACCCAGTACTTC. Based on the CDR3 plus reference TRBV2 and TRBJ2-5, the full variable domain is EPEVTQTPSHQVTQMGQEVILRCVPISNHLYFYWYRQILGQKVEFLVSFYNNEISEKSEIFDDQFSVERPDGSNFTLKIRSTKLEDSAMYFCASTWTAETQYFGPGTRLLVL.

V and J are TRBV29-1 and TRBJ1-2; 7 nucleotides align to TRBD1. There are 13 residues in the CDR3. CDR1 and CDR2 (germline): SQVTM, ANQGSEA. V dropped 5 bases and J dropped 4; count of bases not matched to a gene: 7. The CDR3 sequence: CSVRPDRTYGYTF. For the CDR3, the DNA is TGCAGCGTTCGACCGGACAGGACCTATGGCTACACCTTC.

This clone has just a few counts. The gene calls are TRBV4-1 and TRBJ2-2, with D possibly being TRBD2 (6 bases). Germline CDR1 reads MGHRA; CDR2 reads YSYEKL. This CDR3 contains 17 residues. V was cut by 1 base and J by 2 bases, with 14 bases left in between. The CDR3 spells CASSQGHLGLNTGELFF. The CDR3 DNA is TGCGCCAGCAGCCAAGGGCACTTGGGACTCAACACCGGGGAGCTGTTTTTT.

The rearrangement uses TRBV4-3 and TRBJ1-6; D unclear. Trimming pared 0 bases from V and 3 bases from J, leaving 9 bases between. Per germline, CDR1 LGHNA and CDR2 YSLEER. The CDR3 covers 16 residues. CDR3 protein: CASSQEAQYYNSPLHF. CDR3 DNA: TGCGCCAGCAGCCAAGAGGCACAGTACTATAATTCACCCCTCCACTTT.

This rearrangement joins TRBV7-3 to TRBJ2-3, with 15 bases lining up with TRBD2. In germline, CDR1 is SGHTA, CDR2 FQGTGA. With 2 bases clipped from V and 1 base from J, the junction kept 4 bases outside the gene matches. CDR3 length: 18 residues. The CDR3 region is CASSLSGTSGGRTDTQYF. The CDR3, as DNA: TGTGCCAGCAGCTTATCCGGGACTAGCGGGGGGCGCACAGATACGCAGTATTTT.

This clone has only a few counts. The J gene is TRBJ1-1, the V gene TRBV28, with a tentative D call TRBD1 (6 bases). Germline CDR1 is MDHEN and CDR2 is SYDVKM. The CDR3 runs 12 residues. The V and J ends lost 4 bases and 3 bases respectively, with 6 bases between them. The CDR3 coding sequence is TGTGCCAGCAGTTCAGGGGACACTGAAGCTTTCTTT. It encodes CASSSGDTEAFF. The full variable domain, its missing parts supplied by reference TRBV28 and TRBJ1-1, is DVKVTQSSRYLVKRTGEKVFLECVQDMDHENMFWYRQDPGLGLRLIYFSYDVKMKEKGDIPEGYSVSREKKERFSLILESASTNQTSMYLCASSSGDTEAFFGQGTRLTVV.